Below, one TCR beta chain is given with its context. Original processing notes: The assay estimated nucleated cells by amplifying reference gene primers. Using immunoSEQ multiplex PCR, the repertoire was profiled, and TCRdb retains in-frame clones only, with some absent. D and trimming were read from the DNA, whereas the V and J calls and clone size are those reported in that table. The sample holds 200,000 to 250,000 clones, 80% to 90% seen once. CDR1 and CDR2 from the germline V gene are SEHNR and FQNEAQ (reference sequence). V lost 7 bases, J lost 7 bases, and 16 bases lay in between. The CDR3 is 13 amino acids. The sample comes from a study of blood T cell repertoires in COVID-19. Study at large: Researchers got acute and convalescent COVID-19 samples from the United States, Italy and Spain. Sources were T cells, B-cell-depleted T cells, or PBMCs; the material itself was cDNA or gDNA.

The V call is TRBV7-9, the J call TRBJ1-1; D not resolved. The material sequenced was peripheral blood. The origin of this receptor is a man aged 45-65 years with active or convalescent COVID-19. The chain's CDR3 is CASNIWPQNEAFF. CDR3 nucleotides: TGTGCCAGCAACATTTGGCCTCAGAATGAAGCTTTCTTT.